A single sample is the source of the 25 T cell receptor beta chains below, sequenced in a study of T cell changes during pregnancy in multiple sclerosis. Profiling relied on immunoSEQ multiplex PCR, and the TCRdb table lists in-frame clones only, not all of them. The sample lists fewer than 50,000 clones, roughly 93% occurring once. The sample was CD8+ T cells from peripheral blood mononuclear cells, taken in the first trimester of pregnancy. These receptor sequences come from a female donor with multiple sclerosis, enrolled in a pregnancy study.

This sequence joins TRBV7-2 and TRBJ2-2; D unresolved. The germline V and J ends were trimmed by 2 bases and 6 bases, with 7 bases remaining between them. In germline, CDR1 is SGHTA, CDR2 FQGNSA. This CDR3 has 13 amino acids. Here the CDR3 DNA reads TGTGCCAGCAGCTTATCAGTTCCCGGGGAGCTGTTTTTT. Its protein is CASSLSVPGELFF.

V and J are TRBV5-1 and TRBJ2-3, with TRBD1 identical over 10 bases. Germline loops: CDR1 SGHRS, CDR2 YFSETQ. With V trimmed by 4 bases and J by 1 base, 6 bases remained unmatched. The CDR3 consists of 16 residues. The CDR3 loop reads CASSEGQGTGTDTQYF. In nucleotides, the CDR3 is TGCGCCAGCAGCGAGGGACAGGGGACGGGCACAGATACGCAGTATTTT.

The chain has TRBV2 and TRBJ2-1; 7 nucleotides line up with TRBD2. From germline, CDR1 is SNHLY and CDR2 FYNNEI. The CDR3 covers 16 residues. Trimming at V came to 7 bases and at J to 4 bases, leaving 13 bases not matched to a gene. The DNA for the CDR3 is TGTGCCAGCACCCCCCCGGGGCTAGCGGATTACAATGAGCAGTTCTTC. Protein product: CASTPPGLADYNEQFF.

The rearrangement joins TRBV7-9 to TRBJ2-7; TRBD1 matches at 7 bases. V dropped 0 bases and J dropped 2; count of bases not matched to a gene: 4. Germline V gene sequence: CDR1 SEHNR, CDR2 FQNEAQ (reference sequence). The CDR3 sequence is 15 residues long. CDR3 amino acids: CASSLANRGAYEQYF. The CDR3 coding sequence is TGTGCCAGCAGCTTAGCGAACAGGGGTGCCTACGAGCAGTACTTC. The full variable domain, rest sourced from reference TRBV7-9 and TRBJ2-7, is DTGVSQNPRHKITKRGQNVTFRCDPISEHNRLYWYRQTLGQGPEFLTYFQNEAQLEKSRLLSDRFSAERPKGSFSTLEIQRTEQGDSAMYLCASSLANRGAYEQYFGPGTRLTVT.

This clone was found once. V is TRBV5-5 and J is TRBJ2-3; 7 bases fit TRBD1. CDR1 and CDR2 (germline): SGHKS, YYEKEE (reference sequence). Germline trimming cut 4 bases from V and 6 bases from J; bases unmatched to any gene: 11. The CDR3 loop spans 15 amino acids. The chain's CDR3 is CASSPGTAVFDTQYF. DNA for the CDR3: TGTGCCAGCAGCCCCGGGACAGCCGTTTTCGATACGCAGTATTTT.

The V and J genes are TRBV9 and TRBJ2-2; 10 bases align to TRBD2. Germline V lookup: CDR1 SGDLS, CDR2 YYNGEE. J gave up 5 bases and V 4 bases, and 5 bases lay outside the gene matches. The CDR3 extends over 15 amino acids. The CDR3 DNA is TGTGCCAGCAGCCCTAGACTAGCGGGTACCGGGGAGCTGTTTTTT. Translation gives CASSPRLAGTGELFF.

This chain uses TRBV2 with TRBJ2-5; 10 nucleotides align to TRBD2. The CDR3 is 14 amino acids. In germline, CDR1 is SNHLY, CDR2 FYNNEI. The trim removed 6 bases at V and 3 bases at J, leaving 4 bases unmatched. DNA for the CDR3: TGTGCCAGCAGAGCCGGGACTAGCGAAGAGACCCAGTACTTC. It is translated as CASRAGTSEETQYF.

V is TRBV21-1 and J is TRBJ2-5; the table names TRBD1, a call not compared with the DNA. TRBV21-1 represents a pseudogene. CDR3 length equals 17 residues. CDR3 coding DNA: TGTGCCAGCAGCATTCTACCGGGACAGGGTACCCGAGAGACCCAGTACTTC. Encoded protein: CASSILPGQGTRETQYF.

The chain carries TRBV7-2 and TRBJ2-7, with D perhaps matching TRBD2 (7 bases). This CDR3 comprises 14 residues. Germline CDR1 and CDR2: SGHTA and FQGNSA. Trimming cost V 5 bases and J 5 bases, with 16 bases left between them. The CDR3 protein is CASSLSRGRDEQYF. CDR3 DNA sequence: TGTGCCAGCAGCCTATCAAGGGGGAGGGACGAGCAGTACTTC.

The CDR3 bases are TGTGCCAGCAGGACGATCCGGGATTACTCCTACGAGCAGTACTTC. It translates to CASRTIRDYSYEQYF. The chain links TRBV28 to TRBJ2-7, with D tentatively TRBD2 (5 bases). Trimming cost V 6 bases and J 0 bases, with 15 bases left between them. CDR3 length: 15 amino acids. Germline V gene sequence: CDR1 MDHEN, CDR2 SYDVKM.

Comment on this clone: This same CDR3 is encoded by further DNA sequences in the sample. J is TRBJ2-1 and V is TRBV7-9; 7 bases fit TRBD2. The CDR3 length is 15 residues. J was trimmed by 4 bases and V by 3 bases; bases with no gene match: 6. The V gene's germline CDR1 is SEHNR and CDR2 FQNEAQ (reference sequence). CDR3 nucleotide sequence: TGTGCCAGCAGCTTGGGAGGGAGATCTTACAATGAGCAGTTCTTC. Translated: CASSLGGRSYNEQFF.

The rearrangement uses TRBV27 and TRBJ1-2; 10 nucleotides align to TRBD1. The germline gives CDR1 MNHEY, CDR2 SMNVEV (reference sequence). J gave up 10 bases and V 5 bases, and 7 bases lay outside the gene matches. The CDR3 sequence is 13 residues long. CDR3 nucleotides: TGTGCCAGCAGTGAGACCGGGACAGGGGACTACACCTTC. This translates into CASSETGTGDYTF.

J is TRBJ1-2 and V is TRBV6-1, with a weak D call TRBD1 (5 bases). This CDR3 spans 14 amino acids. V lost 8 bases and J 5 bases, leaving 18 bases between the germline ends. Germline V gene data show CDR1 as MNHNS and CDR2 as SASEGT. CDR3 sequence: CASPPGGDLYGYTF. The DNA of the CDR3 is TGTGCCAGCCCCCCCGGGGGGGACCTATATGGCTACACCTTC.

In this sample, this clone turned up once. CDR3 sequence: CASSDTESYEQYF. The CDR3 DNA sequence: TGTGCCAGCAGTGACACGGAGTCCTACGAGCAGTACTTC. The chain recombines TRBV2 with TRBJ2-7; D remains ambiguous. The germline V and J ends were trimmed by 3 bases and 1 base, with 7 bases remaining between them. Per germline, CDR1 SNHLY and CDR2 FYNNEI. The length of the CDR3 is 13 residues.

This chain connects TRBV19 to TRBJ2-3; D possibly corresponds to TRBD2 (6 bases). The germline V gene encodes CDR1 LNHDA and CDR2 SQIVND (reference sequence). The ends were cut back, 8 bases at V and 1 base at J, with 13 bases in the middle. The CDR3 runs to 14 residues. The CDR3 loop reads CASASSVGTDTQYF. The CDR3, as DNA: TGTGCCAGTGCCTCTAGCGTTGGCACAGATACGCAGTATTTT.

This clone was seen only a few times. The V call is TRBV9, the J call TRBJ1-1; weak D call: TRBD1 (5 bases). The germline CDR1 and CDR2 sequences are SGDLS and YYNGEE. V was cut by 0 bases and J by 3 bases, with 6 bases left in between. CDR3 size: 13 residues. CDR3 sequence: CASSVEGYTEAFF. DNA for the CDR3: TGTGCCAGCAGCGTAGAGGGGTACACTGAAGCTTTCTTT.

The rearrangement links TRBV27 to TRBJ1-6; D is perhaps TRBD1 (6 bases). The CDR3 length is 14 residues. CDR1 is MNHEY, CDR2 SMNVEV, per germline (reference sequence). V gave up 7 bases and J gave up 6 bases, with 13 bases separating them. The CDR3: CASTLQGGNSPLHF. The CDR3 region has the DNA TGTGCCAGCACCTTACAGGGTGGTAATTCACCCCTCCACTTT.

The table lists this clone with a few counts. The chain joins TRBV28 to TRBJ1-1; D remains unclear. The V end was cut by 2 bases, the J end by 6 bases, with 13 bases between. Germline V lookup: CDR1 MDHEN, CDR2 SYDVKM. This CDR3 has 14 amino acids. DNA for the CDR3: TGTGCCAGCAGTTTACGGGGAAGGGAAGCTGAAGCTTTCTTT. Translation: CASSLRGREAEAFF.

The chain joins TRBV30 to TRBJ2-1; tentatively, D is TRBD2 (6 bases). CDR1 is GTSNPN, CDR2 SVGIG, per germline (reference sequence). This CDR3 has 15 amino acids. Trimming took off 2 bases at V and 2 bases at J, with 13 bases between the two ends. In DNA, the CDR3 is TGTGCCTGGAGTCATAATAGCGGAGCCTACAATGAGCAGTTCTTC. The encoded protein is CAWSHNSGAYNEQFF.

The rearrangement uses TRBV15 and TRBJ2-3; D is perhaps TRBD1 (5 bases). This CDR3 is 14 amino acids long. The germline V gene has CDR1 LNHNV and CDR2 YYDKDF (reference sequence). V lost 3 bases and J lost 0, with 7 bases in between. Here the CDR3 DNA reads TGTGCCACCAGCAGTACAGGCAGCACAGATACGCAGTATTTT. Translated, it gives CATSSTGSTDTQYF. Variable domain in full (rest from reference TRBV15 and TRBJ2-3): DAMVIQNPRYQVTQFGKPVTLSCSQTLNHNVMYWYQQKSSQAPKLLFHYYDKDFNNEADTPDNFQSRRPNTSFCFLDIRSPGLGDTAMYLCATSSTGSTDTQYFGPGTRLTVL.

This sequence joins TRBV5-1 and TRBJ1-2, with 8 positions matching TRBD1. The V gene's germline CDR1 is SGHRS and CDR2 YFSETQ. With V trimmed by 4 bases and J by 5 bases, 10 bases remained unmatched. The CDR3 has 15 residues. CDR3 sequence reads: CASSQPDREVYGYTF. CDR3 bases: TGCGCCAGCAGCCAACCGGACAGGGAAGTTTATGGCTACACCTTC.

This clone was found a few times. The chain's CDR3 is CASSPWQSQETQYF. The CDR3 bases are TGTGCCAGCAGCCCCTGGCAGTCACAAGAGACCCAGTACTTC. This rearrangement joins TRBV6-5 to TRBJ2-5; D is unclear. Trimming took off 6 bases at V and 2 bases at J, with 13 bases between the two ends. CDR3 size: 14 residues. Germline V gives CDR1 MNHEY, CDR2 SVGAGI.

The rearrangement links TRBV7-2 to TRBJ2-1; perhaps TRBD2 as D (6 bases). The V end lost 3 bases, the J end lost 3 bases, and 18 bases lay between the germline ends. Germline loops: CDR1 SGHTA, CDR2 FQGNSA. The CDR3 loop spans 17 amino acids. The CDR3 region is CASSLGNRDFYYNEQFF. CDR3 coding DNA: TGTGCCAGCAGCTTGGGTAACCGGGACTTTTACTACAATGAGCAGTTCTTC. Filled out from reference TRBV7-2 and TRBJ2-1, the complete variable domain reads GAGVSQSPSNKVTEKGKDVELRCDPISGHTALYWYRQSLGQGLEFLIYFQGNSAPDKSGLPSDRFSAERTGGSVSTLTIQRTQQEDSAVYLCASSLGNRDFYYNEQFFGPGTRLTVL.

The rearrangement uses TRBV27 and TRBJ1-5, with 7 bases identical to TRBD1. The CDR3 runs to 15 residues. V lost 3 bases, J lost 3 bases, and 5 bases stayed unmatched. Per the germline V gene, CDR1 is MNHEY and CDR2 is SMNVEV (reference sequence). The CDR3 coding sequence is TGTGCCAGCAGTTTGTCCGGGACAGACAATCAGCCCCAGCATTTT. Protein product: CASSLSGTDNQPQHF.

This clone has just one count. The V and J genes are TRBV14 and TRBJ1-1; 7 bases are shared with TRBD1. From germline, CDR1 is SGHDN and CDR2 FVKESK. The ends lost 0 bases at V and 4 bases at J; junction bases unmatched: 5. The CDR3 contains 15 residues. The CDR3 DNA reads as TGTGCCAGCAGCCAAGATAGGGGGCCTTCCACTGAAGCTTTCTTT. Translation: CASSQDRGPSTEAFF.